A selection of T cell receptor beta chains follows, all from one sample in a study of cytomegalovirus exposure and HLA in healthy donors. Clones were sequenced by immunoSEQ multiplex PCR, and TCRdb holds only the in-frame ones, with some missing. The sample includes about 150,000 clones, approximately 88% of them seen just once. Sequences were obtained from PBMCs. These receptors originate from a woman under 30 in good health and CMV-seropositive. CDR3s include the opening cysteine and the closing phenylalanine or tryptophan. A D gene is named only where the DNA matches it firmly. Some rows mark clone size as missing; the rest say once, few, many or name a class of expanded clone.

TRBJ2-3	TRBV5-1	.	TRBD2	CASSPSGSGPVTGTQYF	TGCGCCAGCAGCCCTAGCGGGAGCGGTCCAGTAACGGGTACGCAGTATTTT
TRBJ2-1	TRBV6-4	few	.	CASSDSGGDYNEQFF	TGTGCCAGCAGTGACTCTGGCGGAGACTACAATGAGCAGTTCTTC
TRBJ2-2	TRBV6-4	.	.	CASSDPYGGGELFF	TGTGCCAGCAGTGATCCCTATGGAGGCGGGGAGCTGTTTTTT
TRBJ2-3	TRBV7-9	.	.	CASSLTTSTDTQYF	TGTGCCAGCAGCTTAACTACTAGCACAGATACGCAGTATTTT
TRBJ2-4	TRBV18	.	TRBD2	CASSLAGGPKNIQYF	TGTGCCAGCTCATTAGCGGGAGGGCCAAAAAACATTCAGTACTTC
TRBJ2-3	TRBV9	.	TRBD2	CASSLSGTIADTQYF	TGTGCCAGCAGCCTAAGCGGGACTATCGCAGATACGCAGTATTTT
TRBJ2-7	TRBV18	.	TRBD1	CASSPPGQGYEQYF	TGTGCCAGCTCACCACCGGGACAGGGGTATGAGCAGTACTTC
TRBJ2-7	TRBV2	.	.	CASSELASSYEQYF	TGTGCCAGCAGTGAATTGGCATCCTCCTACGAGCAGTACTTC
TRBJ2-1	TRBV11-3	.	.	CASSNQGYNEQFF	TGTGCCAGCAGCAACCAGGGGTACAATGAGCAGTTCTTC
TRBJ2-5	TRBV5-1	.	.	CASSLRTKWGLQETQYF	TGCGCCAGCAGCCTAAGGACTAAGTGGGGACTCCAAGAGACCCAGTACTTC
TRBJ2-7	TRBV19	.	TRBD2	CASSYGTSGEQYF	TGTGCCAGTAGTTACGGGACTAGCGGCGAGCAGTACTTC
TRBJ2-7	TRBV6-5	.	TRBD2	CASRSPSGRAYEQYF	TGTGCCAGCAGATCGCCTAGCGGGAGGGCTTACGAGCAGTACTTC
TRBJ2-3	TRBV11-3	.	TRBD2	CASSLRLAGAGDTQYF	TGTGCCAGCAGCTTAAGACTAGCGGGAGCGGGAGATACGCAGTATTTT
TRBJ2-7	TRBV9	.	TRBD1	CASSAGTGLSYEQYF	TGTGCCAGCTCCGCCGGGACAGGGCTTTCCTACGAGCAGTACTTC
TRBJ2-1	TRBV5-6	.	TRBD1	CASSPTGQGYNEQFF	TGTGCCAGCAGCCCCACGGGACAGGGCTACAATGAGCAGTTCTTC
TRBJ1-4	TRBV18	.	.	CASSPKGGLNEKLFF	TGTGCCAGCTCACCAAAAGGCGGATTAAATGAAAAACTGTTTTTT
TRBJ2-7	TRBV4-3	.	TRBD2	CASSQDPGGTYEQYF	TGCGCCAGCAGCCAAGATCCGGGGGGTACCTACGAGCAGTACTTC
TRBJ1-1	TRBV11-2	.	TRBD1	CASSPLGQGVNTEAFF	TGTGCCAGCAGCCCGCTGGGACAGGGGGTGAACACTGAAGCTTTCTTT
TRBJ2-2	TRBV6-1	.	TRBD1	CASKGQINTGELFF	TGTGCCAGCAAGGGACAGATAAACACCGGGGAGCTGTTTTTT
TRBJ1-3	TRBV6-1	.	.	CASSEAAGVRGNTIYF	TGTGCCAGCAGTGAAGCCGCAGGGGTGCGCGGAAACACCATATATTTT
TRBJ2-3	TRBV7-2	.	TRBD1	CASSLGGQVYTDTQYF	TGTGCCAGCAGCTTAGGGGGACAGGTGTACACAGATACGCAGTATTTT
TRBJ2-3	TRBV28	.	.	CASRYRDTQYF	TGTGCCAGCAGGTATAGAGATACGCAGTATTTT
TRBJ2-5	TRBV4-1	.	.	CASRRTTGFSTQYF	TGCGCCAGCAGGCGTACTACAGGGTTTTCGACCCAGTACTTC